These 3 T cell receptor beta chains came from one sample sequenced in a study of identical twins. TCRdb fed the 5' RACE reads into MiXCR, producing one record per CDR3 protein. The sample lists 460,000 or so distinct CDR3 sequences, approximately 15% occurring once. These data were also reused for a study on yellow fever vaccine responses in identical twins.

The sample consisted of CD4+ T cells sorted from blood. These receptor sequences come from a woman between 18 and 29 years old in good health.

The V call is TRBV18, the J call TRBJ2-7; TRBD1 matches 8 bases. Unmatched junction bases numbered 6, after V lost 6 bases and J lost 2 bases. The CDR3 sequence is 14 residues long. The germline CDR1 and CDR2 sequences are KGHSH and LQKENI. CDR3 DNA sequence: TGTGCCAGCTCTAGGACAGGGAATACCTACGAGCAGTACTTC. Its protein is CASSRTGNTYEQYF.

This clonotype has just a few counts. This chain uses TRBV10-1 with TRBJ2-2, with 7 bases aligning to TRBD2. J lost 0 bases, V lost 5 bases, and 6 bases had no gene match. The length of the CDR3 is 16 residues. Germline assignment: CDR1 WNHNN and CDR2 SYGVQD (reference sequence). Here the CDR3 reads CASSHGRGANTGELFF. CDR3 nucleotides: TGCGCCAGCAGTCACGGACGGGGGGCGAACACCGGGGAGCTGTTTTTT.

The sample holds a few counts of this clonotype. This chain connects TRBV5-1 to TRBJ2-3; 8 nucleotides match TRBD1. The V gene end was trimmed by 4 bases and the J gene end by 5 bases; junction bases not matched to a gene: 12. Germline CDR1 is SGHRS and CDR2 is YFSETQ. The CDR3 contains 16 residues. The CDR3 nucleotides read TGCGCCAGCAGCCCGGGGGACAGGTCTTGGGGAGATACGCAGTATTTT. This gives the protein CASSPGDRSWGDTQYF.